Below are 21 T cell receptor beta chains sequenced from a single sample in a study of OX40 agonist ivuxolimab in advanced cancers. Using immunoSEQ multiplex PCR, the repertoire was profiled, and TCRdb retains in-frame clones only, with some absent. The sample lists tens of thousands of clones; roughly 86% were seen once. The starting material was CD4+ or CD8+ T cells sorted from blood, obtained in a trial of the OX40 agonist ivuxolimab. All receptors derive from an adult with an advanced solid tumor such as melanoma, head and neck, liver or kidney cancer.

The rearrangement links TRBV27 to TRBJ2-3, with 9 bases that match TRBD2. From germline, CDR1 is MNHEY and CDR2 SMNVEV (reference sequence). Germline trimming cut 3 bases from V and 1 base from J; bases unmatched to any gene: 5. The CDR3 spans 16 residues. CDR3 bases: TGTGCCAGCAGTTTTCGAGTAGCGGGGGGCACAGATACGCAGTATTTT. It codes for CASSFRVAGGTDTQYF.

This clone was found a few times. This chain uses TRBV19 with TRBJ2-3; 7 bases are a match to TRBD1. The junction had 6 bases not matched to a gene; V was cut back by 6 bases and J by 0 bases. The CDR3 sequence is 15 residues long. Germline lookup yields CDR1 LNHDA and CDR2 SQIVND (reference sequence). The CDR3 reads CASRQGTISTDTQYF. DNA for the CDR3: TGTGCCAGTAGACAGGGGACAATAAGCACAGATACGCAGTATTTT. The full variable domain, with the rest looked up from reference TRBV19 and TRBJ2-3, is DGGITQSPKYLFRKEGQNVTLSCEQNLNHDAMYWYRQDPGQGLRLIYYSQIVNDFQKGDIAEGYSVSREKKESFPLTVTSAQKNPTAFYLCASRQGTISTDTQYFGPGTRLTVL.

The rearrangement links TRBV10-3 to TRBJ2-5; D gene uncertain. The CDR3 length is 11 residues. Deletions cut 5 bases from V and 3 bases from J, with 4 bases between. Germline CDR1 is ENHRY and CDR2 is SYGVKD. The CDR3 reads CAISQEETQYF. The CDR3 nucleotides read TGTGCCATCAGTCAAGAAGAGACCCAGTACTTC.

This clone is a singleton in its sample. CDR3: CASNIGAGNTIYF. Here the CDR3 DNA reads TGTGCCAGCAACATAGGGGCAGGAAACACCATATATTTT. This chain joins TRBV28 and TRBJ1-3; TRBD1 might be the D (5 bases). Germline V gene data show CDR1 as MDHEN and CDR2 as SYDVKM. This CDR3 is built from 13 residues. Between the trimmed V and J ends, which lost 7 bases and 4 bases, there was a span of 11 bases.

In its sample, this clone was seen a few times. The rearrangement uses TRBV6-5 and TRBJ1-2; D unclear. The germline V and J ends were trimmed by 2 bases and 5 bases, with 9 bases remaining between them. The length of the CDR3 is 13 residues. CDR1 is MNHEY, CDR2 SVGAGI, per germline. CDR3 region: CASSYGQRYGYTF. CDR3 in DNA: TGTGCCAGCAGTTACGGCCAGCGGTATGGCTACACCTTC.

The rearrangement uses TRBV7-3 and TRBJ1-1, with TRBD1 matching 8 bases. V trimming: 1 base; J trimming: 2 bases; junction bases outside the gene matches: 3. Germline CDR1 reads SGHTA; CDR2 reads FQGTGA. This CDR3 has 15 residues. The CDR3 loop is CASSLNPGGNTEAFF. DNA for the CDR3: TGTGCCAGCAGCTTAAACCCAGGGGGCAACACTGAAGCTTTCTTT.

This clone is a singleton in its sample. The DNA of the CDR3 is TGTGCCAGTAGTACCATCTCATATACCAGGGGGCCCCTCCACTTT. Translated, it gives CASSTISYTRGPLHF. The rearrangement joins TRBV19 to TRBJ1-6; 7 bases fit TRBD1. The V gene end was trimmed by 4 bases and the J gene end by 13 bases; junction bases not matched to a gene: 13. Germline V gene sequence: CDR1 LNHDA, CDR2 SQIVND (reference sequence). The CDR3 loop spans 15 amino acids.

The rearrangement joins TRBV4-1 to TRBJ2-7; D gene ambiguous. The V end was cut by 0 bases, the J end by 0 bases, with 6 bases between. Germline V gene lookup returns CDR1 MGHRA and CDR2 YSYEKL. This CDR3 region has 14 residues. The CDR3 nucleotides read TGCGCCAGCAGCCAAGATGGAGCCTCCTACGAGCAGTACTTC. As protein: CASSQDGASYEQYF.

The genes are TRBV5-1 and TRBJ2-7, with 11 positions matching TRBD2. V trimming: 4 bases; J trimming: 0 bases; junction bases outside the gene matches: 6. The CDR3 consists of 16 residues. Germline CDR1 SGHRS, CDR2 YFSETQ. The CDR3 bases are TGCGCCAGCAGCACCGGACTAGCGGGTCGCTCCTACGAGCAGTACTTC. Protein product: CASSTGLAGRSYEQYF.

The chain couples TRBV9 to TRBJ2-3, with D possibly being TRBD2 (7 bases). This CDR3 is built from 15 residues. CDR1 and CDR2 (germline): SGDLS, YYNGEE. V was pared by 3 bases and J by 1 base, with 12 bases between. The CDR3, as DNA: TGTGCCAGCAGCGGAGGCGGGGGCGGCACAGATACGCAGTATTTT. It specifies CASSGGGGGTDTQYF.

The V and J genes are TRBV4-1 and TRBJ1-1, with TRBD1 identical over 9 bases. The CDR3 is 15 residues long. CDR1 and CDR2 (germline): MGHRA, YSYEKL. Unmatched junction bases numbered 4, after V lost 0 bases and J lost 5 bases. The CDR3 is CASSQDRTGETEAFF. CDR3 sequence (DNA): TGCGCCAGCAGCCAAGATAGGACAGGGGAGACTGAAGCTTTCTTT.

The chain employs TRBV9 and TRBJ2-1; unclear D gene. V dropped 0 bases and J dropped 6 bases, with 13 bases sitting between them. Germline V lookup: CDR1 SGDLS, CDR2 YYNGEE. The CDR3 contains 15 residues. The CDR3, as DNA: TGTGCCAGCAGCGTAGGTCCGAGATTGGGCAATGAGCAGTTCTTC. The encoded protein is CASSVGPRLGNEQFF. Together with reference TRBV9 and TRBJ2-1, the CDR3 gives the full variable domain: DSGVTQTPKHLITATGQRVTLRCSPRSGDLSVYWYQQSLDQGLQFLIQYYNGEERAKGNILERFSAQQFPDLHSELNLSSLELGDSALYFCASSVGPRLGNEQFFGPGTRLTVL.

The chain is built from TRBV2 and TRBJ2-3; D is unresolved. CDR3 size: 15 residues. V lost 0 bases to trimming and J lost 6 bases, with 13 bases between them. The germline V gene encodes CDR1 SNHLY and CDR2 FYNNEI. CDR3 loop: CASSEAYPYEDTQYF. For the CDR3, the DNA is TGTGCCAGCAGTGAAGCCTATCCCTATGAGGATACGCAGTATTTT.

J is TRBJ1-5 and V is TRBV5-1, with D hard to call. Trimming removed 0 bases from V and 5 bases from J, with 6 bases in between. CDR1 and CDR2 from the germline V gene are SGHRS and YFSETQ. This CDR3 has 13 amino acids. CDR3 residues: CASSLAEDQPQHF. DNA for the CDR3: TGCGCCAGCAGCTTGGCCGAGGATCAGCCCCAGCATTTT.

This CDR3 is CASSAGGDEKLFF. The DNA of the CDR3 is TGTGCCAGCAGCGCAGGGGGGGACGAAAAACTGTTTTTT. This chain uses TRBV9 with TRBJ1-4, with 7 bases that match TRBD1. The junction had 4 bases not matched to a gene; V was cut back by 3 bases and J by 8 bases. This CDR3 region has 13 residues. Germline assignment: CDR1 SGDLS and CDR2 YYNGEE. Combining the CDR3 with reference TRBV9 and TRBJ1-4 gives the whole variable domain DSGVTQTPKHLITATGQRVTLRCSPRSGDLSVYWYQQSLDQGLQFLIQYYNGEERAKGNILERFSAQQFPDLHSELNLSSLELGDSALYFCASSAGGDEKLFFGSGTQLSVL.

This sequence joins TRBV6-1 and TRBJ1-1; no reliable D call. With 9 bases removed from V and 5 bases from J, the gap between germline ends came to 13 bases. Germline V gene data show CDR1 as MNHNS and CDR2 as SASEGT. The CDR3 runs to 12 residues. CDR3 loop: CARGKAGTEAFF. The CDR3 nucleotides are TGTGCCAGAGGCAAAGCGGGGACTGAAGCTTTCTTT.

In nucleotides, the CDR3 is TGTGCCAGCAGCCCGGGACAGGGGGCCAATGAGCAGTTCTTC. Protein product: CASSPGQGANEQFF. This chain joins TRBV4-2 and TRBJ2-1; 12 bases match TRBD1. This CDR3 spans 14 amino acids. V shed 4 bases, J shed 6 bases, and the junction held 1 base outside the gene matches. Germline-derived CDR1 and CDR2 are LGHNA and YNFKEQ.

The chain couples TRBV9 to TRBJ2-5; tentative D call: TRBD2 (5 bases). CDR3 length equals 14 residues. The V and J ends lost 2 bases and 5 bases respectively, with 13 bases between them. Germline V gives CDR1 SGDLS, CDR2 YYNGEE. The CDR3 reads CASSVIGVGETQYF. CDR3 DNA: TGTGCCAGCAGCGTGATCGGGGTCGGGGAGACCCAGTACTTC.

The chain is built from TRBV9 and TRBJ1-1; unclear D gene. CDR1 is SGDLS, CDR2 YYNGEE, per germline. V was shortened by 0 bases and J by 4 bases, with 7 bases between the two germline ends. This CDR3 is built from 13 residues. As DNA, the CDR3 is TGTGCCAGCAGCGTAGGATCTCGCACTGAAGCTTTCTTT. This translates into CASSVGSRTEAFF.

The V call is TRBV9, the J call TRBJ1-2, with TRBD1 matching over 8 bases. Germline V CDR1 and CDR2: SGDLS, YYNGEE. This CDR3 has 15 residues. Trimming took 0 bases from V and 6 from J; bases not matched to a gene: 7. The CDR3 loop is CASSVGGRGQDGYTF. CDR3 DNA: TGTGCCAGCAGCGTAGGGGGCAGGGGGCAGGATGGCTACACCTTC.

The chain employs TRBV19 and TRBJ2-7; D is perhaps TRBD1 or TRBD2 (5 bases each). V gave up 3 bases and J gave up 1 base, with 10 bases separating them. The CDR3 spans 14 residues. Germline V gene lookup returns CDR1 LNHDA and CDR2 SQIVND (reference sequence). Written as DNA, the CDR3 is TGTGCCAGTAGTATGGGGCCGGGGTCCTACGAGCAGTACTTC. Residues: CASSMGPGSYEQYF.